The sequence of this T cell receptor (beta chain) was determined in a study of immune evolution from preneoplasia to lung adenocarcinoma. Study-wide results and limits: Later-stage lesions appeared to have more T cells, more diversity, less clonality.

Sequencing used immunoSEQ multiplex PCR; TCRdb keeps in-frame clones, though not all of them. Among approximately 6,000 clones, approximately 83% were seen once, and the ten largest hold approximately 2.6%. The CDR3 extends over 16 amino acids. Germline V gene lookup returns CDR1 SGDLS and CDR2 YYNGEE. Trimming took 0 bases from V and 6 from J; bases not matched to a gene: 6. There are a few counts of this clone. What it recognizes is unknown. Between about 2013 and 2018, patients underwent resection in Japan or China. This sequence originates from a donor at least 70 years old with lung adenocarcinoma. The chain uses TRBV9 and TRBJ2-1; 10 nucleotides match TRBD2. Sequences were obtained from FFPE lung adenocarcinoma in situ tissue. CDR3 sequence: CASSVASSGSFNEQFF. In DNA form, the CDR3 reads TGTGCCAGCAGCGTAGCGTCTAGCGGGAGCTTCAATGAGCAGTTCTTC.